Below, one T cell receptor (beta chain) is given with its context. For the second PCR, which ran for 7 to 11 cycles, a sample-barcoded 5' primer and a J-beta primer mix were used. CDR3-containing paired-end reads numbered at least 2.5 million in each sample. TCRdb processed the 5' RACE reads anew with MiXCR; each CDR3 protein has one entry. Found here are 600,000 to 850,000 distinct CDR3 sequences, 20% to 25% of them singletons; the top ten hold 9% to 9.5%. This sample was included in a study of blood T cells in healthy people across ages. The CDR3 totals 15 residues. V lost 4 bases and J lost 0, with 11 bases in between. In germline, CDR1 is SEHNR, CDR2 FQNEAQ (reference sequence). In terms of origin and age, donors were healthy Caucasian individuals from Russia aged roughly 6 to 90. The data were also submitted as part of a second study, on T cells of mothers and their children. From that study: At around 1.4 ug per 15 ul, all of the extracted RNA went into cDNA synthesis. At a sensitivity of roughly 100 clones per million clonotypes, no persistent microchimeric T cell clones appeared.

This clonotype originated in a boy aged 10-17 years in good health. This chain uses TRBV7-9 with TRBJ2-3; D remains unclear. Specimen: blood. CDR3 in DNA: TGTGCCAGCAGCTCCCAGTTGACTAGCACAGATACGCAGTATTTT. Translating gives CASSSQLTSTDTQYF.